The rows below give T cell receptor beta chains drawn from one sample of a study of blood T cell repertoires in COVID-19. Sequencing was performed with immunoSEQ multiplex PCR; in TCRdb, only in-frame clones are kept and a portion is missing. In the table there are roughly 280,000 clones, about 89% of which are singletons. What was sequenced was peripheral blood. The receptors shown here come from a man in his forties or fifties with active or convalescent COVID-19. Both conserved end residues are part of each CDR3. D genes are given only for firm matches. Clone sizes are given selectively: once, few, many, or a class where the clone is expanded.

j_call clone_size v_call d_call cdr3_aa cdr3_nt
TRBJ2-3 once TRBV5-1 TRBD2 CASSPGLAGRGTDTQYF TGCGCCAGCAGCCCAGGGCTAGCGGGTAGAGGGACAGATACGCAGTATTTT
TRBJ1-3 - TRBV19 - CASSSYLGNTIYF TGTGCCAGTAGTAGTTACCTCGGGAACACCATATATTTT
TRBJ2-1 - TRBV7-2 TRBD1 CASSFRQGGNNEQFF TGTGCCAGCAGCTTCCGACAGGGGGGAAACAATGAGCAGTTCTTC
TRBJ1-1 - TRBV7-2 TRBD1 CASSLVSGGTEAFF TGTGCCAGCAGCTTAGTGTCAGGGGGTACTGAAGCTTTCTTT
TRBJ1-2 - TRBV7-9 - CASSLEQHYGYTF TGTGCCAGCAGCTTAGAACAGCACTATGGCTACACCTTC
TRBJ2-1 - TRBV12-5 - CASGLGTGLRDNEQFF TGTGCTAGTGGTTTAGGAACAGGGCTAAGAGACAATGAGCAGTTCTTC
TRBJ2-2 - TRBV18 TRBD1 CASSPTGSTGELFF TGTGCCAGCTCACCGACAGGGTCCACCGGGGAGCTGTTTTTT
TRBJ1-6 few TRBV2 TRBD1 CASSDRGLGSPLHF TGTGCCAGCAGTGACAGGGGGCTAGGTTCACCCCTCCACTTT
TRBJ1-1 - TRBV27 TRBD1 CASTRTGTGYGNTEAFF TGTGCCAGCACCCGGACAGGGACCGGGTATGGGAACACTGAAGCTTTCTTT
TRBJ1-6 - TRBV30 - CAWTDYNSPLHF TGTGCCTGGACAGACTATAATTCACCCCTCCACTTT
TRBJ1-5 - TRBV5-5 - CASRHGGDQPQHF TGTGCCAGCAGACACGGGGGAGATCAGCCCCAGCATTTT
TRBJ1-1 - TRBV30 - CAWIGGFTEAFF TGTGCCTGGATTGGGGGCTTCACTGAAGCTTTCTTT
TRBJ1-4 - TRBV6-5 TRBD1 CASLPGQGNEKLFF TGTGCCAGCTTGCCGGGACAGGGTAATGAAAAACTGTTTTTT
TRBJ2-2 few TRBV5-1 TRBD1 CASSPRQGRTGELFF TGCGCCAGCAGCCCACGACAGGGGAGAACCGGGGAGCTGTTTTTT
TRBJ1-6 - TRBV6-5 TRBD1 CASRNRGINSPLHF TGTGCCAGCAGGAACAGGGGGATCAATTCACCCCTCCACTTT
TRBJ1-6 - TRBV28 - CASRVTGRGSPLHF TGTGCCAGCAGGGTGACAGGAAGGGGTTCACCCCTCCACTTT
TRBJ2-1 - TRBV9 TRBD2 CASSVEAGDINEQFF TGTGCCAGCAGCGTAGAAGCGGGAGATATAAATGAGCAGTTCTTC
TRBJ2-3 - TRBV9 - CASSGWGGPTDTQYF TGTGCCAGCAGCGGCTGGGGGGGCCCGACAGATACGCAGTATTTT
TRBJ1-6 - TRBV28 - CASSSGTPFNSPLHF TGTGCCAGCAGTTCCGGGACACCTTTTAATTCACCCCTCCACTTT
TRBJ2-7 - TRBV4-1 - CASSQIIGAGYEQYF TGCGCCAGCAGCCAAATTATCGGAGCGGGTTACGAGCAGTACTTC
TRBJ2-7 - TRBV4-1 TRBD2 CASSHASGASYEQYF TGCGCCAGCAGCCACGCTAGCGGGGCCTCCTACGAGCAGTACTTC
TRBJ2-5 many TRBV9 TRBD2 CASSTGLAGVQETQYF TGTGCCAGCAGCACCGGACTAGCGGGAGTGCAGGAGACCCAGTACTTC
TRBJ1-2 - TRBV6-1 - CASSEARGIGNYGYTF TGTGCCAGCAGTGAAGCGAGAGGAATCGGTAACTATGGCTACACCTTC
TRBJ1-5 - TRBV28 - CASSLSQGNQPQHF TGTGCCAGCAGTTTAAGCCAGGGGAATCAGCCCCAGCATTTT
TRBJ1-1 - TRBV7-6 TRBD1 CASSSGQGAIEAFF TGTGCCAGCAGCTCTGGACAGGGGGCTATAGAAGCTTTCTTT